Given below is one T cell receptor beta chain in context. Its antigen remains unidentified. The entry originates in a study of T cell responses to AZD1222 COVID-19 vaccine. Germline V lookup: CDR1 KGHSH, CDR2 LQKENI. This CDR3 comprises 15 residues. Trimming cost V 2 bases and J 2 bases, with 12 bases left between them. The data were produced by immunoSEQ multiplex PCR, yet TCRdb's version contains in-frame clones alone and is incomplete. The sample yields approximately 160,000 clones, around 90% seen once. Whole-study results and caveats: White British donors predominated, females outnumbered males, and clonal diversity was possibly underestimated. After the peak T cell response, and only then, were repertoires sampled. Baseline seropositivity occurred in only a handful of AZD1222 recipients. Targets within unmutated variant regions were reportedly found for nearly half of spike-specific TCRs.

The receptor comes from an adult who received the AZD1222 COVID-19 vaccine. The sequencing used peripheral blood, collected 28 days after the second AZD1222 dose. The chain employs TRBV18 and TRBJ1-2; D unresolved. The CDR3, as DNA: TGTGCCAGCTCACCAGCCGCGGAATGGAACTATGGCTACACCTTC. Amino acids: CASSPAAEWNYGYTF. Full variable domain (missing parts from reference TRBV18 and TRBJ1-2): NAGVMQNPRHLVRRRGQEARLRCSPMKGHSHVYWYRQLPEEGLKFMVYLQKENIIDESGMPKERFSAEFPKEGPSILRIQQVVRGDSAAYFCASSPAAEWNYGYTFGSGTRLTVV.